The sequence of this T cell receptor beta chain was determined in a study of T-cell memory formation after mild COVID-19. TCRdb re-called the 5' RACE reads through MiXCR, storing one row per CDR3 protein. The sample lists about 260,000 distinct CDR3 sequences, about a sixth occurring once. V lost 5 bases to trimming and J lost 0 bases; unmatched junction nucleotides: 4. The CDR3 spans 15 residues. Looked up from germline, CDR1 is MNHEY and CDR2 is SMNVEV (reference sequence). The sequencing sample was made of PBMCs or a T cell subset sorted from them (not recorded which). The chain is built from TRBV27 and TRBJ2-1; 7 bases are shared with TRBD2. This TCR came from a man aged 18 to 29 who had mild COVID-19 (a few samples of this study predate the infection). Cell type and time point are not known. The CDR3 sequence: CASSHGGSSYNEQFF. Written as DNA, the CDR3 is TGTGCCAGCAGTCACGGGGGGAGCTCCTACAATGAGCAGTTCTTC.